The clone carrying this TCR beta chain came up a few times. The target antigen is unknown. These data come from a study of T-cell memory formation after mild COVID-19. Study at large: Each donor largely had its own TCR clusters.

Study-level findings and limits: Memory from before infection featured some responding clones, which suggests cross-reactive memory joined. Mainly CM and EM harbored the contracting CD4+ clones; mainly EMRA harbored the CD8+ ones.

From 5'RACE with constant-segment primers came TCR alpha and TCR beta cDNA libraries that carried sample barcodes and UMIs. MiXCR was run by TCRdb on the 5' RACE reads, yielding one entry per CDR3 protein. The sample lists fewer than 200,000 distinct CDR3 sequences, over 20% occurring once. Germline lookup yields CDR1 LGHDT and CDR2 YNNKEL (reference sequence). Trimming removed 3 bases at V and 5 bases at J, with 5 bases between. The CDR3 contains 12 residues. The sample was PBMCs or a T cell subset sorted from them (not recorded which). The receptor's source is an adult woman who had mild COVID-19 (a few samples of this study predate the infection). Cell type and time point are not known. This chain connects TRBV3-1 to TRBJ1-5; D is unresolved. This CDR3 reads CASSQEDQPQHF. As DNA, the CDR3 is TGTGCCAGCAGCCAGGAGGATCAGCCCCAGCATTTT.